This entry lists 3 T cell receptor beta chains sequenced from one sample in a study of T-cell reconstitution after alpha-beta-depleted transplantation in children. The authors prepared the TCRbeta library with unique molecular identifiers. MiXCR, run by TCRdb on the PCR reads, gives a single entry per CDR3 protein. The data hold 400,000 to 550,000 distinct CDR3 sequences, with 10% to 13% observed a single time. Material: PBMCs, obtained before TCRalphabeta/CD19-depleted stem cell transplant. Receptor source: a child aged 2 to 15 with inherited bone marrow failure, due to receive a stem cell transplant.

This clonotype came up a few times. This chain links TRBV7-2 with TRBJ2-7, with D perhaps TRBD1 or TRBD2 (5 bases each). V gave up 11 bases and J gave up 6 bases, with 23 bases separating them. The CDR3 is 14 amino acids. Germline assignment: CDR1 SGHTA and CDR2 FQGNSA. DNA of the CDR3: TGTGCCGCCGGTTGGGGGAGCGGAGGTCTCGAGCAGTACTTC. This gives the protein CAAGWGSGGLEQYF.

This clonotype was counted at least ten times. This chain uses TRBV20-1 with TRBJ1-6; D gene unclear. The CDR3 extends over 12 amino acids. V was cut by 5 bases and J by 4 bases, with 6 bases left in between. In germline, CDR1 is DFQATT, CDR2 SNEGSKA (reference sequence). As DNA, the CDR3 is TGCAGTGCTTCCCGGTATAATTCACCCCTCCACTTT. This translates into CSASRYNSPLHF.

This clonotype was observed a handful of times. This chain's CDR3 is CASSPDRGGTNEKLFF. The CDR3 DNA follows: TGTGCCAGCAGCCCTGACAGGGGAGGAACTAATGAAAAACTGTTTTTT. The chain combines TRBV12-3 or TRBV12-4 with TRBJ1-4, with TRBD1 matching 8 bases. V shed 6 bases, J shed 1 base, and the junction held 7 bases outside the gene matches. This CDR3 has 16 residues.